One and the same sample provided the 20 T cell receptor beta chains below, sequenced in a study of OX40 agonist ivuxolimab in advanced cancers. Sequencing used immunoSEQ multiplex PCR; TCRdb keeps in-frame clones, though not all of them. Of some 58,000 clones in the sample, roughly 86% were seen once. Specimen: CD4+ or CD8+ T cells sorted from blood, collected in a trial of the OX40 agonist ivuxolimab. The source of these receptors is an adult with an advanced solid tumor such as melanoma, head and neck, liver or kidney cancer.

This chain joins TRBV5-1 and TRBJ2-7, with 9 bases fitting TRBD1. The CDR3 is 16 residues long. The germline CDR1 and CDR2 sequences are SGHRS and YFSETQ. Germline trimming cut 4 bases from V and 7 bases from J; bases unmatched to any gene: 15. CDR3 protein: CASSLESTGTGKEQYF. The CDR3 region has the DNA TGCGCCAGCAGCCTCGAATCCACCGGGACAGGGAAAGAGCAGTACTTC.

The chain employs TRBV6-5 and TRBJ1-2, with 10 nucleotides matching TRBD1. The CDR3 runs to 14 residues. Germline CDR1 reads MNHEY; CDR2 reads SVGAGI. After removal of 6 bases from V and 7 bases from J, the junction contained 8 bases not matched to a gene. Here the CDR3 reads CASSRLTGGLGYTF. Written as DNA, the CDR3 is TGTGCCAGCAGCCGGCTGACAGGGGGCCTTGGCTACACCTTC.

The chain combines TRBV19 with TRBJ2-7; D is possibly TRBD1 (6 bases). The CDR3 sequence is 15 residues long. V lost 6 bases to trimming and J lost 0 bases, with 15 bases between them. CDR1 is LNHDA, CDR2 SQIVND, per germline (reference sequence). The CDR3: CASRYGLDSSYEQYF. CDR3 sequence (DNA): TGTGCCAGTAGATACGGCCTGGACAGCTCCTACGAGCAGTACTTC.

The chain has TRBV4-1 and TRBJ2-4, with TRBD2 matching over 7 bases. This CDR3 has 16 amino acids. The V segment lost 0 bases and the J segment 6 bases; nucleotides outside the gene matches: 8. Per germline, CDR1 MGHRA and CDR2 YSYEKL. The CDR3 nucleotides are TGCGCCAGCAGCCAAGATATGGGGAGGGGCTTAAACATTCAGTACTTC. Its protein product is CASSQDMGRGLNIQYF.

This chain joins TRBV21-1 and TRBJ2-1; the table's D gene call, TRBD2, was not cross checked with the DNA. TRBV21-1 counts as a pseudogene. The CDR3 loop spans 15 amino acids. DNA of the CDR3: TGTGCCAGCAGCAAAGCGGGAGGAACACAAGATGAGCAGTTCTTC. It codes for CASSKAGGTQDEQFF.

The V call is TRBV5-1, the J call TRBJ1-3; TRBD1 might be the D (6 bases). The CDR3 has 15 amino acids. V shed 3 bases and J shed 0 bases, with 10 bases lying between them. CDR1 is SGHRS and CDR2 is YFSETQ in the germline V gene. CDR3 sequence reads: CASSSTQGSGNTIYF. As DNA, the CDR3 is TGCGCCAGCAGCTCAACACAGGGCTCTGGAAACACCATATATTTT.

V gene TRBV29-1 combines with J gene TRBJ2-3, with 7 bases lining up with TRBD2. The V and J ends lost 7 bases and 2 bases, in that order; junction bases with no gene match: 3. CDR1 SQVTM and CDR2 ANQGSEA come from the germline V gene. The CDR3 is 12 residues long. The CDR3 reads CSAERDTDTQYF. The CDR3 DNA reads TGCAGCGCCGAGCGGGACACAGATACGCAGTATTTT.

The chain carries TRBV4-1 and TRBJ1-1; no reliable D call. The CDR3 sequence is 15 residues long. V was clipped by 1 base and J by 1 base, with 10 bases between them. CDR1 MGHRA and CDR2 YSYEKL come from the germline V gene. The CDR3 sequence is CASSQVEQPNTEAFF. The CDR3 bases are TGCGCCAGCAGCCAAGTCGAACAACCGAACACTGAAGCTTTCTTT.

The chain links TRBV19 to TRBJ1-3, with D unresolved. Germline V gene sequence: CDR1 LNHDA, CDR2 SQIVND (reference sequence). Trimming took off 5 bases at V and 3 bases at J, with 11 bases between the two ends. The CDR3 has 14 residues. CDR3 in DNA: TGTGCCAGTAGTCCACGGACGTATGGAAACACCATATATTTT. The encoded protein is CASSPRTYGNTIYF. Using reference TRBV19 and TRBJ1-3 for the parts outside the CDR3, the full variable domain is DGGITQSPKYLFRKEGQNVTLSCEQNLNHDAMYWYRQDPGQGLRLIYYSQIVNDFQKGDIAEGYSVSREKKESFPLTVTSAQKNPTAFYLCASSPRTYGNTIYFGEGSWLTVV.

The chain recombines TRBV6-6 with TRBJ1-2, with TRBD1 matching over 7 bases. Germline-derived CDR1 and CDR2 are MNHNY and SVGAGI (reference sequence). The CDR3 sequence is 14 residues long. The junction had 11 bases not matched to a gene; V was cut back by 8 bases and J by 5 bases. The CDR3 loop reads CASQGTVIAYGYTF. In nucleotides, the CDR3 is TGTGCCAGCCAGGGGACAGTCATCGCGTATGGCTACACCTTC.

This clone was recorded once. The junction does not match germline at one end; this may be a read error. J is TRBJ1-1 and V is TRBV6-6, with no clear D. The germline V gene encodes CDR1 MNHNY and CDR2 SVGAGI (reference sequence). The CDR3 is made up of 15 amino acids. The CDR3 DNA follows: TGTGCCATCAGTGAGTCTGCAGACTTGAACACTGAAGCTTTCTTT. It codes for CAISESADLNTEAFF.

V is TRBV10-3 and J is TRBJ2-1, with D tentatively TRBD2 (6 bases). The ends were cut back, 6 bases at V and 9 bases at J, with 18 bases in the middle. Germline V lookup: CDR1 ENHRY, CDR2 SYGVKD. The CDR3 is 14 amino acids. DNA of the CDR3: TGTGCCATCAGCCGGGACTCCCAGTTCGGTGAGCAGTTCTTC. Protein sequence: CAISRDSQFGEQFF.

J is TRBJ2-2 and V is TRBV27, with 12 bases lining up with TRBD2. Germline V gene data show CDR1 as MNHEY and CDR2 as SMNVEV (reference sequence). V was clipped by 5 bases and J by 0 bases; unmatched bases: 7. The CDR3 sequence is 18 residues long. CDR3 region: CASSVELAGGANTGELFF. CDR3 DNA: TGTGCCAGCAGTGTGGAACTAGCGGGAGGAGCGAACACCGGGGAGCTGTTTTTT.

The genes are TRBV7-2 and TRBJ2-3; D call uncertain. The V and J ends lost 5 bases and 2 bases respectively, with 5 bases between them. From germline, CDR1 is SGHTA and CDR2 FQGNSA. The CDR3 consists of 12 residues. CDR3 in amino acids: CASSAYTDTQYF. DNA for the CDR3: TGTGCCAGCAGCGCCTACACAGATACGCAGTATTTT.

This sequence joins TRBV5-4 and TRBJ2-2; 8 bases agree with TRBD1. The V segment lost 4 bases and the J segment 5 bases; nucleotides outside the gene matches: 4. This CDR3 spans 14 amino acids. Germline V lookup: CDR1 SGHNT, CDR2 YYREEE (reference sequence). The CDR3 reads CASSQDRATGELFF. Here the CDR3 DNA reads TGTGCCAGCAGCCAGGACAGGGCGACCGGGGAGCTGTTTTTT.

This clone was found a few times. The chain employs TRBV10-3 and TRBJ2-7, with 9 bases lining up with TRBD1. The junction had 8 bases not matched to a gene; V was cut back by 4 bases and J by 4 bases. This CDR3 has 15 residues. The germline V gene encodes CDR1 ENHRY and CDR2 SYGVKD. The CDR3: CAISGWDREMYEQYF. The CDR3 DNA sequence: TGTGCCATCAGTGGCTGGGACAGGGAAATGTACGAGCAGTACTTC.

The chain has TRBV15 and TRBJ1-2; D is ambiguous. There are 14 residues in the CDR3. Germline V gene data show CDR1 as LNHNV and CDR2 as YYDKDF (reference sequence). Trimming stripped 1 base from V and 0 bases from J, with 6 bases between. The CDR3 nucleotides read TGTGCCACCAGCAGAGCGAGAGCTAACTATGGCTACACCTTC. It is translated as CATSRARANYGYTF.

This clone was found a few times. V is TRBV29-1 and J is TRBJ1-1; 7 bases map to TRBD1. This CDR3 region has 13 residues. Germline assignment: CDR1 SQVTM and CDR2 ANQGSEA. Trimming cost V 4 bases and J 7 bases; bases outside gene matches: 9. CDR3 nucleotides: TGCAGCGTTGTATCCGACGACAGGGATGAAGCTTTCTTT. Protein sequence: CSVVSDDRDEAFF.

The table lists this clone with a count of one. The gene calls are TRBV5-1 and TRBJ1-1; 7 positions match TRBD1. Germline V gene data show CDR1 as SGHRS and CDR2 as YFSETQ. V trimming: 4 bases; J trimming: 5 bases; junction bases outside the gene matches: 20. The CDR3 has 18 residues. This chain's CDR3 is CASSTRTGTRDLRTEAFF. The CDR3 coding sequence is TGCGCCAGCAGCACCAGGACAGGTACAAGGGACCTGAGGACTGAAGCTTTCTTT.

This clone was observed a handful of times. The chain is built from TRBV4-1 and TRBJ2-7, with TRBD1 matching 9 bases. This CDR3 comprises 15 residues. CDR1 is MGHRA and CDR2 is YSYEKL in the germline V gene. V shed 1 base, J shed 6 bases, and the junction held 7 bases outside the gene matches. The DNA of the CDR3 is TGCGCCAGCAGCCAAGGACAGGGGGGTCTGGGCGAGCAGTACTTC. Protein product: CASSQGQGGLGEQYF.